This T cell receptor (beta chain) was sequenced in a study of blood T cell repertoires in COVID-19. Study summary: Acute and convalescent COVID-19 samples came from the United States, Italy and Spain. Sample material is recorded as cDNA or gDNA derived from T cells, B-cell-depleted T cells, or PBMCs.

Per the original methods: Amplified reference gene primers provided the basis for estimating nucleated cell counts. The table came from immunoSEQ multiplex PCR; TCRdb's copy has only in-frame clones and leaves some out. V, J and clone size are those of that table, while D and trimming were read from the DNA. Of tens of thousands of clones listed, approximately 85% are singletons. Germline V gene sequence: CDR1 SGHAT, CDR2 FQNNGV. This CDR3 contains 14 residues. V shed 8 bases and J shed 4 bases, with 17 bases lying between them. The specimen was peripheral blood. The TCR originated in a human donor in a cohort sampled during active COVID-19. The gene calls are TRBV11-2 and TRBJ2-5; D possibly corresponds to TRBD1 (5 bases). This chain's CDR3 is CASSRTRMGETQYF. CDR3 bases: TGTGCCAGCTCCAGGACACGGATGGGAGAGACCCAGTACTTC.